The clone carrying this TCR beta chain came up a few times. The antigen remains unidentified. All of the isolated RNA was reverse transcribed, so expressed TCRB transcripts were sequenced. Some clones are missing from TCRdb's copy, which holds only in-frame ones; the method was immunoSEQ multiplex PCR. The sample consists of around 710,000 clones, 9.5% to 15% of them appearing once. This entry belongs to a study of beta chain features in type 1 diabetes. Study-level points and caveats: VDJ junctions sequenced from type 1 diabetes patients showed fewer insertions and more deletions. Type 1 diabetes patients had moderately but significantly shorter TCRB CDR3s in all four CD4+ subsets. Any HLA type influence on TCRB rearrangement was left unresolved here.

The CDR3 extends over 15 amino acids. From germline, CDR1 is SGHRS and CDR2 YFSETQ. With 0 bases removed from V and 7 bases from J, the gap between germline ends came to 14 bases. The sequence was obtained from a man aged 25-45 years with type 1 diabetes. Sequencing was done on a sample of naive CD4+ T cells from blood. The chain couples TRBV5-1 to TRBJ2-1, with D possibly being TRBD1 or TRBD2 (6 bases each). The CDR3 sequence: CASSLDGGPGNEQFF. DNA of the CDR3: TGCGCCAGCAGCTTGGATGGGGGGCCGGGAAATGAGCAGTTCTTC.